This is a list of T cell receptor beta chains from one sample in a study of early T cells in non-severe SARS-CoV-2 infection. From the 5' RACE reads, TCRdb called clonotypes with MiXCR, one entry per CDR3 protein. The data contain some 77,000 distinct CDR3 sequences, roughly 4.7% of them seen just once; the ten biggest clones take up around 7.8%. Sequencing was performed on whole blood, taken at baseline. The receptors stem from an adult who was a healthcare worker with PCR-confirmed SARS-CoV-2 infection or an uninfected control (not recorded which). The CDR3 runs from the conserved cysteine through the conserved F or W. Each record gives: J gene, V gene, CDR3 protein.

>TRBJ2-5|TRBV7-2
CASSLAVRLSGGETQYF
>TRBJ2-7|TRBV19
CASSIGLAGGPVEQYF
>TRBJ2-7|TRBV28
CASSLLVDSYEQYF
>TRBJ2-1|TRBV12-3/TRBV12-4
CASSLALRTDQQFF
>TRBJ2-7|TRBV7-9
CASTGLEGLYEQYF
>TRBJ2-1|TRBV5-6
CASSLAPAGRDEQFF
>TRBJ1-4|TRBV9
CASSGSRETYSTNEKLFF
>TRBJ1-1|TRBV20-1
CSAGRDGLNTEAFF
>TRBJ2-1|TRBV2
CASSDWASEPYNEQFF
>TRBJ2-4|TRBV19
CASSISSVGTKNIQYF
>TRBJ2-1|TRBV30
CAWSVQLAGGEQFF
>TRBJ2-3|TRBV5-1
CASSLAATSGSEDTQYF
>TRBJ2-1|TRBV10-3
CAIGSGKAGYNEQFF
>TRBJ1-2|TRBV7-9
CASSFPDRTDGYTF
>TRBJ2-3|TRBV6-5
CASSSPSDRATDTQYF
>TRBJ2-1|TRBV7-8
CASSLAGVWFF
>TRBJ1-2|TRBV27
CASSLSFVGVNYGYTF
>TRBJ2-1|TRBV6-1
CASSRGLAAHNEQFF
>TRBJ2-7|TRBV11-3
CASSSSGQGHYEQYF
>TRBJ2-1|TRBV27
CASSFRGEQFF
>TRBJ2-1|TRBV9
CASSVVGSSSNEQFF
>TRBJ2-3|TRBV12-3/TRBV12-4
CASSATRTSQYF
>TRBJ1-5|TRBV19
CASKGGMSGNQPQHF
>TRBJ2-7|TRBV2
CAIEEGNSYEQYF
>TRBJ2-2|TRBV7-3
CASSPKRAAGGELFF
>TRBJ2-7|TRBV13
CASSSGLLFYEQYF
>TRBJ2-5|TRBV7-9
CASIHRALGAQETQYF